This T cell receptor beta chain was retrieved from a study of blood T cell repertoires in COVID-19 (dated by TCRdb to about 2020). With regard to the full study: Collaborator samples came from the United States, Italy and Spain and covered acute and convalescent phases of COVID-19. The prospective study material was composed of cDNA or gDNA derived from T cells, B-cell-depleted T cells, or PBMCs. Subjects who had been exposed to COVID-19, were actively infected with it, or had recovered from it provided the deeply sampled blood TCRbeta repertoires that made up the dataset. The repertoires were released in a freely available public database meant as a resource for research on the immune response to SARS-CoV-2. Samples came from the ongoing ImmuneRACE study (first 160 participants) plus 1,254 subjects from 6 global collaborators. Nearly every sample came with metadata listing a de-identified subject ID, COVID-19 status, age in years and sex. Where available, HLA class I and class II types were obtained from metadata supplied by the sample provider rather than from assay-based typing. Overall results and qualifications from the work: The quantity of clinical and demographic metadata differed by source and by participant and was supplied without curation.

TCRbeta CDR3 regions were amplified from genomic DNA using the immunoSEQ Assay, a bias-controlled multiplex PCR. The authors processed their data as follows. Nucleated cell counts per sample were estimated from amplification of reference gene primers within the assay. To quantify the absolute abundance of each unique TCRbeta CDR3 rearrangement, sequence reads were collapsed and filtered. For each sample, productive Simpson clonality was calculated by taking the square root of Simpson's diversity index across productive rearrangements. Imported from immuneACCESS, the table was reduced by TCRdb to in-frame sequences with V and J called. These copies leave out some clones; in studies compared against another copy, an unresolved V gene accounts for under half, and the cause of the remainder is not known. Clonal size and the V and J genes are those of that table, whereas D and trimming came from the DNA. Within this sample are 250,000 to 350,000 clones, with around 85% of them counted one time only. The top ten clones comprise over 2% of the sample.

Comment on this clone: Its cognate antigen has yet to be identified. Base qualities are missing; no much larger clone stands one base away.

Samples from volunteer blood donors who had recovered from COVID-19 were contributed by a second Seattle source. The collaborating institutions used their own protocols to collect whole blood in K2EDTA tubes. Collaborator samples were shipped for TCRbeta analysis as frozen whole blood, isolated PBMCs, or DNA extracted from either sample type. The TCR originated in a young woman who had recovered from COVID-19. The sample was peripheral blood.

CDR3 loop: CASSLSGAPDTQYF. The sequenced DNA is TGTGCCAGCAGCCTTAGCGGGGCCCCAGATACGCAGTATTTT. Recombination connected TRBV7-2 to TRBJ2-3; 8 junctional bases match TRBD2. After removal of 5 bases from V and 4 bases from J, the junction retains 5 bases not matched to a gene. The germline V gene sets CDR1 to SGHTA and CDR2 to FQGNSA. The CDR3 goes from the cysteine to the phenylalanine over 14 residues. The retained sequence is limited to the CDR3, 42 bases, with the frame set at the first base.